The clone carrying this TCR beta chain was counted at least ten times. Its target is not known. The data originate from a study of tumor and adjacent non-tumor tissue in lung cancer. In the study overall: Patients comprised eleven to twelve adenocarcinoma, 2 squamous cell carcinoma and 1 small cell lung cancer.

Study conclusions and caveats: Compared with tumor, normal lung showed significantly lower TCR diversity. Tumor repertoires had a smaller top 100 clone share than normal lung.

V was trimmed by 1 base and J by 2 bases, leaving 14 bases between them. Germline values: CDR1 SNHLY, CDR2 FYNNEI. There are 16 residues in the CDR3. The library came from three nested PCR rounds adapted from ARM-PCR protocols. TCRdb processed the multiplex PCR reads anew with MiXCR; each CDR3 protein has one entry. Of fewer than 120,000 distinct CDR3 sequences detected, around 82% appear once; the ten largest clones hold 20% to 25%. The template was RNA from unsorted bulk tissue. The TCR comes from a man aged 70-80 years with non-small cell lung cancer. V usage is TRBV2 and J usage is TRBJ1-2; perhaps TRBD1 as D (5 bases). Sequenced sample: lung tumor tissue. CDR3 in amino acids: CASSEEWSGHNYGYTF. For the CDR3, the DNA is TGTGCCAGCAGTGAAGAGTGGTCCGGACACAACTATGGCTACACCTTC. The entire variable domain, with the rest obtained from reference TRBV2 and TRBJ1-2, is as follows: EPEVTQTPSHQVTQMGQEVILRCVPISNHLYFYWYRQILGQKVEFLVSFYNNEISEKSEIFDDQFSVERPDGSNFTLKIRSTKLEDSAMYFCASSEEWSGHNYGYTFGSGTRLTVV.